This T cell receptor beta chain was sequenced for a study of T cells in Graves' hyperthyroidism and ophthalmopathy. V shed 4 bases and J 7 bases; nucleotides not matched to a gene: 13. The CDR3 length is 15 residues. Germline CDR1 reads SGHRS; CDR2 reads YFSETQ. RNA transcripts served as the template for amplifying TCR beta CDR3 regions. A set of HTBI primers served as the primers for a first-round RT-PCR of the TCR CDR3. MiXCR, applied by TCRdb to the multiplex PCR reads, yields one record per CDR3 protein. The data hold about 270,000 distinct CDR3 sequences, with approximately 23% observed a single time. A remark on this clonotype: Its cognate antigen is unknown.

Study findings and constraints: Appearing also in blood were most of the thyroid clonotypes expanded above 0.001.

This sequence was found in a man aged 25-40 years with Graves' ophthalmopathy. The sequenced sample consisted of blood. The chain uses TRBV5-1 and TRBJ1-2, with TRBD1 identical over 7 bases. CDR3 in DNA: TGCGCCAGCAGCCCCCAGGGGGAAGTATCCCTTGGCTACACCTTC. Protein product: CASSPQGEVSLGYTF.